These 32 T cell receptor beta chains originate from one sample sequenced in a study of T cell responses to AZD1222 COVID-19 vaccine. TCRdb's table, derived via immunoSEQ multiplex PCR, lists solely in-frame clones and lacks some. The sample records approximately 96,000 clones, more than 70% being singletons. Here the sequenced sample was peripheral blood, taken 28 days after the second AZD1222 dose. These TCRs come from an adult who received the AZD1222 COVID-19 vaccine.

This clone occurred a few times. V usage is TRBV5-8 and J usage is TRBJ1-5; the D gene is possibly TRBD1 (5 bases). This CDR3 has 15 residues. V was clipped by 1 base and J by 0 bases, with 8 bases between them. Germline V gives CDR1 SGHTS, CDR2 YDEGEE. CDR3 loop: CASSLMGVSNQPQHF. DNA of the CDR3: TGTGCCAGCAGCTTGATGGGGGTTAGCAATCAGCCCCAGCATTTT.

The gene calls are TRBV20-1 and TRBJ2-3; the D gene is possibly TRBD2 (6 bases). This CDR3 region has 11 residues. CDR1 and CDR2 (germline): DFQATT, SNEGSKA (reference sequence). With 6 bases removed from V and 7 bases from J, the gap between germline ends came to 11 bases. CDR3 sequence reads: CSAEAGNTQYF. DNA for the CDR3: TGCAGTGCCGAGGCGGGGAATACGCAGTATTTT.

This clone appeared a single time. V and J are TRBV7-6 and TRBJ2-3; no clear D. Trimming took 7 bases from V and 9 from J, leaving 20 bases between them. Germline loops: CDR1 SGHVS, CDR2 FNYEAQ. CDR3 length: 14 residues. The CDR3 DNA reads TGTGCCAGCACCGACGGGCAAGGCCGCGAAACGCAGTATTTT. Translating it yields CASTDGQGRETQYF.

The gene calls are TRBV30 and TRBJ1-1; D is undetermined. V was clipped by 0 bases and J by 1 base, with 6 bases between them. The CDR3 is 13 residues long. Germline CDR1 reads GTSNPN; CDR2 reads SVGIG (reference sequence). DNA for the CDR3: TGTGCCTGGAGTGTAGCCAGGAACACTGAAGCTTTCTTT. This encodes CAWSVARNTEAFF. The full variable domain, rest sourced from reference TRBV30 and TRBJ1-1, is SQTIHQWPATLVQPVGSPLSLECTVEGTSNPNLYWYRQAAGRGLQLLFYSVGIGQISSEVPQNLSASRPQDRQFILSSKKLLLSDSGFYLCAWSVARNTEAFFGQGTRLTVV.

V is TRBV5-6 and J is TRBJ2-7; D not resolved. The V and J ends lost 3 bases and 2 bases respectively, with 9 bases between them. Germline V CDR1 and CDR2: SGHDT, YYEEEE. The CDR3 loop spans 13 amino acids. The CDR3 nucleotides read TGTGCCAGCAGCTGGACGGCAGCCTACGAGCAGTACTTC. It codes for CASSWTAAYEQYF.

A single count supports this clone. The CDR3, as DNA: TGTGCCAGCGTTCCCTTGCCAGGGGGCGAGCAGTACTTC. This gives the protein CASVPLPGGEQYF. The rearrangement joins TRBV5-6 to TRBJ2-7, with TRBD1 identical over 7 bases. Germline V gene sequence: CDR1 SGHDT, CDR2 YYEEEE. This CDR3 is built from 13 residues. After removal of 7 bases from V and 6 bases from J, the junction contained 10 bases not matched to a gene.

This chain links TRBV6-4 with TRBJ1-2; 7 bases are a match to TRBD1. J gave up 4 bases and V 8 bases, and 7 bases lay outside the gene matches. Germline CDR1 MRHNA, CDR2 SNTAGT. This CDR3 contains 13 residues. The CDR3 spells CASRQGGSYGYTF. The CDR3 DNA follows: TGTGCCAGCCGACAGGGAGGTTCCTATGGCTACACCTTC.

This CDR3 reads CASSQEWTGEHTGELFF. CDR3 bases: TGCGCCAGCAGCCAAGAATGGACAGGGGAGCACACCGGGGAGCTGTTTTTT. This chain links TRBV4-1 with TRBJ2-2; 9 positions agree with TRBD1. The CDR3 spans 17 residues. In germline, CDR1 is MGHRA, CDR2 YSYEKL. V dropped 0 bases and J dropped 3; count of bases not matched to a gene: 5.

The chain couples TRBV12-3 or TRBV12-4 to TRBJ2-2; D is perhaps TRBD2 (5 bases). The V gene lost 7 bases and the J gene lost 4 bases, with 7 bases spanning the gap. The CDR3 runs 12 residues. The CDR3 sequence is CASKAGTGELFF. CDR3 nucleotides: TGTGCCAGCAAGGCGGGCACCGGGGAGCTGTTTTTT.

V gene TRBV28 combines with J gene TRBJ2-7; TRBD1 matches 9 bases. V lost 6 bases to trimming and J lost 6 bases; unmatched junction nucleotides: 12. Looked up from germline, CDR1 is MDHEN and CDR2 is SYDVKM. The CDR3 has 15 residues. CDR3 sequence: CASSLTLQGAGEQYF. In DNA form, the CDR3 reads TGTGCCAGCAGCCTTACCTTACAGGGGGCGGGCGAGCAGTACTTC. Variable domain in full (rest from reference TRBV28 and TRBJ2-7): DVKVTQSSRYLVKRTGEKVFLECVQDMDHENMFWYRQDPGLGLRLIYFSYDVKMKEKGDIPEGYSVSREKKERFSLILESASTNQTSMYLCASSLTLQGAGEQYFGPGTRLTVT.

The chain couples TRBV20-1 to TRBJ2-1; TRBD2 matches at 11 bases. V shed 3 bases, J shed 0 bases, and the junction held 4 bases outside the gene matches. The CDR3 runs 16 residues. Germline CDR1 reads DFQATT; CDR2 reads SNEGSKA (reference sequence). The CDR3 loop reads CSASTSGGPSYNEQFF. CDR3 DNA: TGCAGTGCTAGTACTAGCGGGGGTCCCTCCTACAATGAGCAGTTCTTC.

This clone was recorded only once. The genes are TRBV24-1 and TRBJ2-6, with D perhaps TRBD1 or TRBD2 (5 bases each). Germline values: CDR1 KGHDR, CDR2 SFDVKD. Trimming took 3 bases from V and 4 from J, leaving 9 bases between them. The CDR3 sequence is 15 residues long. CDR3 protein: CATSDVGDGANVLTF. CDR3 DNA: TGTGCCACCAGTGATGTAGGGGACGGGGCCAACGTCCTGACTTTC.

CDR3: CASSPPGVPNEKLFF. DNA of the CDR3: TGTGCCAGCTCTCCCCCAGGGGTTCCTAATGAAAAACTGTTTTTT. The V call is TRBV18, the J call TRBJ1-4; a possible D gene is TRBD1 (6 bases). The length of the CDR3 is 15 residues. Between the trimmed V and J ends, which lost 6 bases and 3 bases, there was a span of 14 bases. CDR1 and CDR2 from the germline V gene are KGHSH and LQKENI.

The J gene is TRBJ1-1, the V gene TRBV5-8; D unclear. The length of the CDR3 is 14 residues. Between the trimmed V and J ends, which lost 5 bases and 4 bases, there was a span of 15 bases. From germline, CDR1 is SGHTS and CDR2 YDEGEE. The CDR3 sequence is CASRRARIVTEAFF. CDR3 bases: TGTGCCAGCAGACGAGCCCGAATCGTCACTGAAGCTTTCTTT.

This chain links TRBV12-3 or TRBV12-4 with TRBJ1-2; D uncertain. The CDR3 length is 11 residues. V was clipped by 5 bases and J by 4 bases, with 5 bases between them. CDR3 coding DNA: TGTGCCAGCAGTCAGCGCTATGGCTACACCTTC. It yields the protein CASSQRYGYTF.

Only a few counts were recorded for this clone. The chain couples TRBV5-1 to TRBJ2-3; D is perhaps TRBD1 (5 bases). The germline V gene has CDR1 SGHRS and CDR2 YFSETQ. Trimming left V 7 bases short and J 3 bases short, with 15 bases between. The CDR3 consists of 14 residues. The CDR3 coding sequence is TGCGCCAGCTCCCGGGCAGGGTGGACAGATACGCAGTATTTT. Protein: CASSRAGWTDTQYF.

The gene calls are TRBV10-3 and TRBJ2-2; D gene unclear. The CDR3 totals 14 residues. Trimming took 6 bases from V and 0 from J, leaving 8 bases between them. Germline V gene lookup returns CDR1 ENHRY and CDR2 SYGVKD. The CDR3 DNA is TGTGCCATCAGCGGACCCGCGAACACCGGGGAGCTGTTTTTT. This encodes CAISGPANTGELFF.

The CDR3: CASSTGQAGAGDEKLFF. The CDR3 coding sequence is TGTGCCAGTAGTACGGGACAGGCCGGCGCGGGGGATGAAAAACTGTTTTTT. This chain links TRBV19 with TRBJ1-4; 8 nucleotides align to TRBD1. The ends lost 4 bases at V and 6 bases at J; junction bases unmatched: 13. The germline V gene has CDR1 LNHDA and CDR2 SQIVND (reference sequence). The length of the CDR3 is 17 residues.

The chain employs TRBV10-1 and TRBJ1-1; no clear D gene. Germline CDR1 and CDR2: WNHNN and SYGVQD (reference sequence). The CDR3 sequence is 14 residues long. Trimming cost V 2 bases and J 1 base, with 8 bases left between them. CDR3 sequence: CASSEGGRNTEAFF. The CDR3 region has the DNA TGCGCCAGCAGTGAGGGCGGCAGGAACACTGAAGCTTTCTTT.

In this sample, this clone turned up once. Written as DNA, the CDR3 is TGTGCCAGCTCCCTGGACAGGGAGAATTCCTATAATTCACCCCTCCACTTT. The encoded protein is CASSLDRENSYNSPLHF. This sequence joins TRBV18 and TRBJ1-6; TRBD1 matches at 8 bases. CDR1 KGHSH and CDR2 LQKENI come from the germline V gene. The CDR3 totals 17 residues. The junction had 8 bases not matched to a gene; V was cut back by 6 bases and J by 1 base.

This clone has just a few counts. V is TRBV6-5 and J is TRBJ2-1, with TRBD2 matching over 7 bases. V was pared by 6 bases and J by 1 base, with 6 bases of the junction left unmatched. CDR3 length equals 15 residues. The germline CDR1 and CDR2 sequences are MNHEY and SVGAGI. CDR3 region: CASSRAGLSYNEQFF. The CDR3 nucleotides are TGTGCCAGCAGCAGAGCGGGGCTATCCTACAATGAGCAGTTCTTC.

The chain has TRBV7-6 and TRBJ2-1, with 7 bases matching TRBD2. There are 12 residues in the CDR3. J was trimmed by 8 bases and V by 3 bases; bases with no gene match: 1. The germline gives CDR1 SGHVS, CDR2 FNYEAQ. CDR3 loop: CASSFGRDEQFF. CDR3 bases: TGTGCCAGCAGCTTTGGGAGGGATGAGCAGTTCTTC.

The rearrangement links TRBV5-1 to TRBJ2-7; D gene ambiguous. Trimming stripped 3 bases from V and 3 bases from J, with 7 bases between. Germline V gene sequence: CDR1 SGHRS, CDR2 YFSETQ. The CDR3 is made up of 12 amino acids. The CDR3 DNA sequence: TGCGCCAGCAGCTCCTCTAACTACGAGCAGTACTTC. The encoded protein is CASSSSNYEQYF.

The rearrangement joins TRBV28 to TRBJ1-5, with D perhaps matching TRBD1 (5 bases). The CDR3 sequence is 17 residues long. From germline, CDR1 is MDHEN and CDR2 SYDVKM. The V gene lost 6 bases and the J gene lost 3 bases, with 21 bases spanning the gap. The CDR3 nucleotides read TGTGCCAGCAGCCCCCCAAGAGGGCAGGGCGACAATCAGCCCCAGCATTTT. Translating it yields CASSPPRGQGDNQPQHF.

The rearrangement joins TRBV10-3 to TRBJ1-2; possibly TRBD1 for D (6 bases). The CDR3 is made up of 15 amino acids. Germline CDR1 and CDR2: ENHRY and SYGVKD. The V gene lost 4 bases and the J gene lost 1 base, with 13 bases spanning the gap. CDR3 sequence reads: CAISVGGQINYGYTF. As DNA, the CDR3 is TGTGCCATCAGTGTGGGTGGACAGATTAACTATGGCTACACCTTC.

CDR3 nucleotides: TGTGCCAGCAGCTTAAAGCCGACTAGCGGGGTCTCTGGGGCCAACGTCCTGACTTTC. Its protein product is CASSLKPTSGVSGANVLTF. The V gene is TRBV7-9, the J gene TRBJ2-6, with TRBD2 matching 11 bases. The CDR3 is made up of 19 amino acids. The germline CDR1 and CDR2 sequences are SEHNR and FQNEAQ (reference sequence). Losses at the gene ends were 2 bases for V and 0 bases for J; bases not matched to a gene: 6.

The chain links TRBV5-1 to TRBJ1-5, with D tentatively TRBD1 (5 bases). CDR3 length: 16 residues. Germline V gene sequence: CDR1 SGHRS, CDR2 YFSETQ. V dropped 1 base and J dropped 3 bases, with 14 bases sitting between them. The CDR3 is CASSLYPSGINQPQHF. The DNA for the CDR3 is TGCGCCAGCAGCTTGTACCCATCAGGGATCAATCAGCCCCAGCATTTT.

The V gene is TRBV7-9, the J gene TRBJ2-7; D gene unclear. Per the germline V gene, CDR1 is SEHNR and CDR2 is FQNEAQ (reference sequence). Trimming pared 5 bases from V and 3 bases from J, leaving 17 bases between. The CDR3 contains 15 residues. The DNA for the CDR3 is TGTGCCAGCAGCCCCCCGGCTGCCTCCCACTACGAGCAGTACTTC. This gives the protein CASSPPAASHYEQYF.

The table lists this clone with a count of one. This rearrangement joins TRBV28 to TRBJ2-2; D possibly corresponds to TRBD2 (5 bases). Germline loops: CDR1 MDHEN, CDR2 SYDVKM. Trimming removed 7 bases from V and 1 base from J, with 10 bases in between. This CDR3 is built from 14 residues. CDR3: CASTTSGNTGELFF. The CDR3 nucleotides are TGTGCCAGCACCACAAGCGGGAACACCGGGGAGCTGTTTTTT.

This sequence joins TRBV19 and TRBJ2-1, with 10 bases that match TRBD2. V was clipped by 4 bases and J by 8 bases; unmatched bases: 8. The CDR3 covers 15 residues. CDR1 is LNHDA, CDR2 SQIVND, per germline (reference sequence). Here the CDR3 reads CASSKAGGPIYEQFF. CDR3 sequence (DNA): TGTGCCAGTAGTAAAGCGGGGGGGCCTATCTATGAGCAGTTCTTC.

V usage is TRBV7-9 and J usage is TRBJ2-7; D is undetermined. The CDR3 has 11 residues. CDR1 and CDR2 from the germline V gene are SEHNR and FQNEAQ (reference sequence). V lost 5 bases and J 2 bases, leaving 4 bases between the germline ends. CDR3 amino acids: CASSRTYEQYF. The DNA of the CDR3 is TGTGCCAGCAGCCGAACCTACGAGCAGTACTTC.

This chain uses TRBV6-2 or TRBV6-3 with TRBJ2-1; 10 nucleotides match TRBD2. With V trimmed by 6 bases and J by 0 bases, 8 bases remained unmatched. The CDR3 covers 17 residues. In germline, CDR1 is MNHEY, CDR2 SVGEGT. CDR3 region: CASSYYPSGSSYNEQFF. Here the CDR3 DNA reads TGTGCCAGCAGCTATTACCCTAGCGGGAGCTCCTACAATGAGCAGTTCTTC.